The 32 T cell receptor beta chains reported below all come from one sample, sequenced in a study of identical twins. TCRdb used MiXCR to reprocess the 5' RACE reads, holding one entry per CDR3 protein. Here the sample spans hundreds of thousands of distinct CDR3 sequences, 15% to 20% being singletons. The same data also went into a second study, on T cells expressing NK-cell markers.

The sample was PBMCs. These receptors came from a woman younger than 35 in good health.

The chain uses TRBV25-1 and TRBJ2-1; a weak D match, TRBD2 (5 bases). V dropped 7 bases and J dropped 9 bases, with 13 bases sitting between them. CDR3 length: 12 residues. Germline loops: CDR1 MGHDK, CDR2 SYGVNS. The CDR3 DNA reads TGTGCCAGCAAGCCTCAAGGGAGTGAGCAGTTCTTC. It translates to CASKPQGSEQFF.

This clonotype was counted only a few times. This chain links TRBV5-1 with TRBJ2-3; D gene unclear. Looked up from germline, CDR1 is SGHRS and CDR2 is YFSETQ. CDR3 length: 12 residues. The V end was cut by 3 bases, the J end by 5 bases, with 7 bases between. The CDR3 sequence: CASSSWVDTQYF. Here the CDR3 DNA reads TGCGCCAGCAGCTCGTGGGTAGATACGCAGTATTTT.

The chain has TRBV12-3 or TRBV12-4 and TRBJ1-2; no reliable D call. Trimming removed 4 bases from V and 4 bases from J, with 10 bases in between. This CDR3 contains 13 residues. The CDR3, as DNA: TGTGCCAGCAGTTCCCCAGGAATCTATGGCTACACCTTC. Amino acids: CASSSPGIYGYTF.

The chain links TRBV5-1 to TRBJ2-4; D is uncertain. Germline V gene sequence: CDR1 SGHRS, CDR2 YFSETQ. CDR3 size: 14 residues. The ends were cut back, 7 bases at V and 0 bases at J, with 11 bases in the middle. DNA of the CDR3: TGCGCCAGCCGAGAATCTCTAGCCAAAAACATTCAGTACTTC. It encodes CASRESLAKNIQYF.

This clonotype was recorded at least ten times. The gene calls are TRBV12-3 or TRBV12-4 and TRBJ1-5; D may be TRBD1 (5 bases). Trimming removed 6 bases from V and 7 bases from J, with 16 bases in between. This CDR3 contains 14 residues. The CDR3 nucleotides are TGTGCCAGCAGCCAGTGGGACGGGGGACAGCCCCAGCATTTT. Its protein is CASSQWDGGQPQHF.

This clonotype was picked up a small number of times. The V gene is TRBV4-1, the J gene TRBJ2-5; a possible D gene is TRBD2 (6 bases). The CDR3 runs 17 residues. V lost 0 bases and J lost 1, with 15 bases in between. CDR1 and CDR2 from the germline V gene are MGHRA and YSYEKL. The CDR3 loop is CASSQDPQGGVQETQYF. CDR3 DNA: TGCGCCAGCAGCCAAGATCCGCAGGGCGGGGTCCAAGAGACCCAGTACTTC.

V usage is TRBV29-1 and J usage is TRBJ2-2; D perhaps matches TRBD2 (5 bases). V shed 6 bases and J shed 5 bases, with 13 bases lying between them. This CDR3 contains 13 residues. CDR1 is SQVTM and CDR2 is ANQGSEA in the germline V gene. This CDR3 reads CSVSGSRTGELFF. The CDR3, as DNA: TGCAGCGTGTCTGGGAGTCGGACCGGGGAGCTGTTTTTT.

CDR3 in amino acids: CASSPVVTRPEAFF. The CDR3 bases are TGTGCCAGCAGCCCGGTGGTCACGAGACCTGAAGCTTTCTTT. The rearrangement uses TRBV11-2 and TRBJ1-1; D gene uncertain. V was shortened by 5 bases and J by 6 bases, with 16 bases between the two germline ends. CDR3 size: 14 residues. The V gene's germline CDR1 is SGHAT and CDR2 FQNNGV.

The gene calls are TRBV20-1 and TRBJ2-7; perhaps TRBD1 as D (5 bases). The CDR3 consists of 14 residues. Per the germline V gene, CDR1 is DFQATT and CDR2 is SNEGSKA (reference sequence). Trimming took off 4 bases at V and 4 bases at J, with 17 bases between the two ends. CDR3 in DNA: TGCAGTGCTACAGACAGAGGCCTCCTTTACGAGCAGTACTTC. This translates into CSATDRGLLYEQYF.

Ten or more counts support this clonotype. The genes are TRBV5-1 and TRBJ2-5, with D perhaps matching TRBD1 or TRBD2 (6 bases each). This CDR3 contains 14 residues. Germline CDR1 reads SGHRS; CDR2 reads YFSETQ. V shed 2 bases and J shed 2 bases, with 10 bases lying between them. CDR3 DNA: TGCGCCAGCAGCTTTGGAGGGGGTCAAGAGACCCAGTACTTC. Its protein product is CASSFGGGQETQYF.

This clonotype was detected only a few times. The chain joins TRBV12-3 or TRBV12-4 to TRBJ2-5; perhaps TRBD2 as D (6 bases). The CDR3 runs 17 residues. V lost 6 bases, J lost 3 bases, and 23 bases lay in between. The CDR3 DNA is TGTGCCAGCAGACCTTACCGGGGCGCTAGCGCAAAAGAGACCCAGTACTTC. Amino acid sequence: CASRPYRGASAKETQYF.

The rearrangement links TRBV11-2 to TRBJ2-7; D may match TRBD1 or TRBD2 (6 bases each). V dropped 3 bases and J dropped 3 bases, with 15 bases sitting between them. The CDR3 covers 15 residues. Germline V CDR1 and CDR2: SGHAT, FQNNGV. This CDR3 reads CASSFFLRDNYEQYF. In DNA, the CDR3 is TGTGCCAGCAGCTTTTTCCTGCGGGACAACTACGAGCAGTACTTC. The entire variable domain, with the rest obtained from reference TRBV11-2 and TRBJ2-7, is as follows: EAGVAQSPRYKIIEKRQSVAFWCNPISGHATLYWYQQILGQGPKLLIQFQNNGVVDDSQLPKDRFSAERLKGVDSTLKIQPAKLEDSAVYLCASSFFLRDNYEQYFGPGTRLTVT.

In its sample, this clonotype was seen a few times. This sequence joins TRBV20-1 and TRBJ2-1; 7 bases are shared with TRBD1. Looked up from germline, CDR1 is DFQATT and CDR2 is SNEGSKA (reference sequence). CDR3 length: 16 residues. Trimming at V came to 0 bases and at J to 1 base, leaving 6 bases not matched to a gene. The DNA of the CDR3 is TGCAGTGCTAGAGACCCAAGGACAGGTTCCTACAATGAGCAGTTCTTC. The encoded protein is CSARDPRTGSYNEQFF.

V is TRBV7-2 and J is TRBJ2-7; no clear D gene. Germline CDR1 reads SGHTA; CDR2 reads FQGNSA. V lost 0 bases to trimming and J lost 0 bases, with 12 bases between them. The CDR3 extends over 16 amino acids. In DNA form, the CDR3 reads TGTGCCAGCAGCTTAGCGGCGGAATATTTCTCCTACGAGCAGTACTTC. Translated, it gives CASSLAAEYFSYEQYF.

The chain employs TRBV12-3 or TRBV12-4 and TRBJ1-5; D is perhaps TRBD1 (5 bases). V gave up 5 bases and J gave up 7 bases, with 21 bases separating them. The CDR3 totals 16 residues. Here the CDR3 DNA reads TGTGCCAGCAGTCCGATCGGGGGTGGGCGATCCCAGCCCCAGCATTTT. Its translation is CASSPIGGGRSQPQHF.

This clonotype has more than one count but fewer than ten. CDR3 coding DNA: TGCGCCAGCAGCTTATACGTAGCAAACACGAACACCGGGGAGCTGTTTTTT. Translation: CASSLYVANTNTGELFF. The chain recombines TRBV5-1 with TRBJ2-2; no reliable D call. V was clipped by 2 bases and J by 0 bases, with 14 bases between them. In germline, CDR1 is SGHRS, CDR2 YFSETQ. The CDR3 has 17 amino acids.

This clonotype occurred a few times. The chain carries TRBV20-1 and TRBJ2-3; 8 nucleotides line up with TRBD1. CDR1 and CDR2 from the germline V gene are DFQATT and SNEGSKA (reference sequence). Unmatched junction bases numbered 11, after V lost 4 bases and J lost 2 bases. The CDR3 has 16 amino acids. The chain's CDR3 is CSATAPGTGTTDTQYF. The DNA of the CDR3 is TGCAGTGCTACCGCGCCCGGGACAGGAACCACAGATACGCAGTATTTT.

This clonotype was seen repeatedly, ten times or more. The J gene is TRBJ2-4, the V gene TRBV5-1; D tentatively reads TRBD1 or TRBD2 (5 bases each). Germline CDR1 reads SGHRS; CDR2 reads YFSETQ. CDR3 size: 14 residues. V lost 3 bases, J lost 1 base, and 8 bases lay in between. The CDR3 region is CASSSGTAKNIQYF. The CDR3 DNA follows: TGCGCCAGCAGCTCCGGGACGGCCAAAAACATTCAGTACTTC.

This clonotype was counted between two and nine times. The chain links TRBV4-3 to TRBJ2-2, with no clear D. The CDR3 has 13 amino acids. Germline loops: CDR1 LGHNA, CDR2 YSLEER. Trimming took 0 bases from V and 7 from J, leaving 6 bases between them. In nucleotides, the CDR3 is TGCGCCAGCAGCCAAGAAGGTGGCGGGGAGCTGTTTTTT. This sequence encodes CASSQEGGGELFF.

This chain links TRBV30 with TRBJ1-6, with 10 nucleotides matching TRBD1. Germline values: CDR1 GTSNPN, CDR2 SVGIG (reference sequence). The CDR3 is made up of 17 amino acids. After removal of 4 bases from V and 8 bases from J, the junction contained 14 bases not matched to a gene. The CDR3 here is CAWTGQGFHTDDSPLHF. CDR3 DNA: TGTGCCTGGACGGGACAGGGGTTCCATACCGACGATTCACCCCTCCACTTT. Together with reference TRBV30 and TRBJ1-6, the CDR3 gives the full variable domain: SQTIHQWPATLVQPVGSPLSLECTVEGTSNPNLYWYRQAAGRGLQLLFYSVGIGQISSEVPQNLSASRPQDRQFILSSKKLLLSDSGFYLCAWTGQGFHTDDSPLHFGNGTRLTVT.

The rearrangement uses TRBV7-8 and TRBJ2-1; TRBD1 aligns across 8 bases. Looked up from germline, CDR1 is SGHVS and CDR2 is FQNEAQ. With 3 bases clipped from V and 8 bases from J, the junction kept 6 bases outside the gene matches. CDR3 length equals 14 residues. CDR3 nucleotides: TGTGCCAGCAGCTTGGGGGGACAGGCTGATGAGCAGTTCTTC. Protein: CASSLGGQADEQFF.

The rearrangement links TRBV10-3 to TRBJ1-4; TRBD1 might be the D (5 bases). V lost 4 bases and J 7 bases, leaving 10 bases between the germline ends. The CDR3 length is 13 residues. Germline CDR1 reads ENHRY; CDR2 reads SYGVKD. The CDR3 bases are TGTGCCATCAGTGTGGGGCGACTTGAAAAACTGTTTTTT. Its translation: CAISVGRLEKLFF.

This clonotype turned up a few times. The genes are TRBV29-1 and TRBJ2-3; TRBD1 matches at 7 bases. Germline lookup yields CDR1 SQVTM and CDR2 ANQGSEA. The CDR3 contains 15 residues. Trimming took 4 bases from V and 5 from J; bases not matched to a gene: 12. CDR3 nucleotides: TGCAGCGTTGGGTCTCCCGACAGGGAGAGAGATACGCAGTATTTT. It yields the protein CSVGSPDRERDTQYF.

V is TRBV7-2 and J is TRBJ2-4; TRBD2 matches at 13 bases. Germline values: CDR1 SGHTA, CDR2 FQGNSA. CDR3 size: 15 residues. V shed 3 bases and J 8 bases; nucleotides not matched to a gene: 4. In DNA, the CDR3 is TGTGCCAGCAGCTTGTGGACTAGCGGGAGTGACATTCAGTACTTC. Amino acids: CASSLWTSGSDIQYF.

The gene calls are TRBV7-9 and TRBJ2-3; maybe TRBD2 (5 bases). The germline V gene encodes CDR1 SEHNR and CDR2 FQNEAQ (reference sequence). The CDR3 consists of 14 residues. The V gene lost 5 bases and the J gene lost 6 bases, with 15 bases spanning the gap. The DNA of the CDR3 is TGTGCCAGCAGCCTTACGAGGGAAGAGGATACGCAGTATTTT. Its protein product is CASSLTREEDTQYF.

The chain is built from TRBV5-1 and TRBJ2-3; 11 bases map to TRBD2. The CDR3 length is 17 residues. Germline lookup yields CDR1 SGHRS and CDR2 YFSETQ. Trimming at V came to 1 base and at J to 1 base, leaving 5 bases not matched to a gene. CDR3 sequence reads: CASSLILAGGRTDTQYF. The CDR3 nucleotides read TGCGCCAGCAGCTTGATTCTAGCGGGGGGACGCACAGATACGCAGTATTTT.

This clonotype was detected ten times or more. The CDR3 loop is CASRRQGSLNTEAFF. The CDR3 DNA reads as TGTGCCAGCAGAAGACAGGGGTCCCTGAACACTGAAGCTTTCTTT. The chain uses TRBV2 and TRBJ1-1, with TRBD1 matching over 8 bases. Germline loops: CDR1 SNHLY, CDR2 FYNNEI. The J segment lost 0 bases and the V segment lost 6 bases, leaving 6 bases of the junction unmatched. The CDR3 has 15 residues.

This clonotype was seen a handful of times. This chain links TRBV3-1 with TRBJ1-6; no definite D call. The CDR3 contains 14 residues. The germline V and J ends were trimmed by 6 bases and 8 bases, with 14 bases remaining between them. Germline values: CDR1 LGHDT, CDR2 YNNKEL (reference sequence). The CDR3 protein is CASSRTQADSPLHF. Here the CDR3 DNA reads TGTGCCAGCAGTCGGACCCAAGCGGATTCACCCCTCCACTTT.

The genes are TRBV27 and TRBJ2-5; no firm D call. This CDR3 spans 19 amino acids. V lost 4 bases and J lost 4, with 28 bases in between. The germline gives CDR1 MNHEY, CDR2 SMNVEV (reference sequence). This chain's CDR3 is CASSWPPQPPIDVGETQYF. In nucleotides, the CDR3 is TGTGCCAGCAGTTGGCCCCCACAGCCCCCGATAGATGTCGGAGAGACCCAGTACTTC.

This rearrangement joins TRBV7-9 to TRBJ1-1; no firm D call. The CDR3 is made up of 13 amino acids. From germline, CDR1 is SEHNR and CDR2 FQNEAQ (reference sequence). Trimming left V 5 bases short and J 1 base short, with 8 bases between. CDR3 sequence reads: CASSRGENTEAFF. The CDR3 bases are TGTGCCAGCAGCCGCGGGGAGAACACTGAAGCTTTCTTT.

This clonotype was detected many times. This chain links TRBV6-5 with TRBJ1-1, with a weak D call TRBD1 (5 bases). The CDR3 is 15 residues long. V gave up 0 bases and J gave up 12 bases, with 20 bases separating them. Per germline, CDR1 MNHEY and CDR2 SVGAGI. CDR3 protein: CASSYSMQTVRLPFF. CDR3 DNA sequence: TGTGCCAGCAGTTACTCGATGCAGACAGTCCGTCTACCTTTCTTT.

This chain uses TRBV5-1 with TRBJ2-6, with TRBD1 matching 9 bases. J lost 0 bases, V lost 0 bases, and 7 bases had no gene match. The CDR3 covers 19 residues. CDR1 is SGHRS and CDR2 is YFSETQ in the germline V gene. The DNA of the CDR3 is TGCGCCAGCAGCTTGGGTCGGACAGGGGTTTTCTCTGGGGCCAACGTCCTGACTTTC. Protein sequence: CASSLGRTGVFSGANVLTF.